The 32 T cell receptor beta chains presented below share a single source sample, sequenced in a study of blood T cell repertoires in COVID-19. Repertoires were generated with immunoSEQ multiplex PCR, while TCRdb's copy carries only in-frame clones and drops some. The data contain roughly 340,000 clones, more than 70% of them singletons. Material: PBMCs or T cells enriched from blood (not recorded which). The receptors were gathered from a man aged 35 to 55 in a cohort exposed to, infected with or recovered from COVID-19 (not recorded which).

The CDR3 here is CASSTGGTIGYTF. CDR3 nucleotides: TGCGCCAGCAGCACGGGGGGCACGATCGGCTACACCTTC. The rearrangement joins TRBV5-1 to TRBJ1-2; D perhaps matches TRBD1 (6 bases). Trimming removed 4 bases from V and 8 bases from J, with 15 bases in between. The CDR3 is 13 amino acids. Germline loops: CDR1 SGHRS, CDR2 YFSETQ.

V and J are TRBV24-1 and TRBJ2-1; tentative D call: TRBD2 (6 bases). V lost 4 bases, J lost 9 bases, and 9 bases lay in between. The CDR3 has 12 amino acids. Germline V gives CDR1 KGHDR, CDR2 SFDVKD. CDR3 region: CATSDFSGEQFF. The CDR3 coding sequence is TGTGCCACCAGTGACTTTAGCGGTGAGCAGTTCTTC.

The CDR3 spells CASSLGNRGLNEKLFF. Written as DNA, the CDR3 is TGCGCCAGCAGCTTGGGCAACAGAGGGCTTAATGAAAAACTGTTTTTT. This chain joins TRBV5-1 and TRBJ1-4; no definite D call. V was clipped by 0 bases and J by 4 bases, with 13 bases between them. The CDR3 totals 16 residues. Germline V CDR1 and CDR2: SGHRS, YFSETQ.

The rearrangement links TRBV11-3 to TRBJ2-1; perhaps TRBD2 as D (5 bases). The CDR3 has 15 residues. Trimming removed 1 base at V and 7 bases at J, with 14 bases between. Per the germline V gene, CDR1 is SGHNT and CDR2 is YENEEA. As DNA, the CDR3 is TGTGCCAGCAGCTTAGCTAGTAGGAGGACGAATGAGCAGTTCTTC. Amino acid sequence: CASSLASRRTNEQFF.

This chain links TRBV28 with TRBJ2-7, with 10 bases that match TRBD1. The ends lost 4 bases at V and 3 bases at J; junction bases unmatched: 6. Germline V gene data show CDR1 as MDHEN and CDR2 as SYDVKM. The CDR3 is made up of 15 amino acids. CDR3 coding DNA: TGTGCCAGCAGTTCCCTAGGACAGGGGGACTACGAGCAGTACTTC. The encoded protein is CASSSLGQGDYEQYF.

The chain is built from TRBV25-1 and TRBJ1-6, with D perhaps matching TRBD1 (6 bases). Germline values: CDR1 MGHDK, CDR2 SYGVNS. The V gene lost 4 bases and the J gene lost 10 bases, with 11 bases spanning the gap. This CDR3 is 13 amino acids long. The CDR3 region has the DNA TGTGCCAGCAGTGTACAGGGAAGATCACCCCTCCACTTT. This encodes CASSVQGRSPLHF.

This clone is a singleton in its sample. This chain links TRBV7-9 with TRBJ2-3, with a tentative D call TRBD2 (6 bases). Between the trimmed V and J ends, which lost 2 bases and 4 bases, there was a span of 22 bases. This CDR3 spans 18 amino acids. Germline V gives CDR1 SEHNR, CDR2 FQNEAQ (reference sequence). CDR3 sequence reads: CASSLFARDPGWSDTQYF. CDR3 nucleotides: TGTGCCAGCAGCTTATTTGCGCGGGACCCCGGTTGGTCAGATACGCAGTATTTT.

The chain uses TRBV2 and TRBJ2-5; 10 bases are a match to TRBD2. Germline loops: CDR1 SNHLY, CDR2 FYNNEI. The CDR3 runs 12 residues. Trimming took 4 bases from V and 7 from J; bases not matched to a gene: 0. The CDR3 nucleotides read TGTGCCAGCAGTGGGACTAGCGGGACCCAGTACTTC. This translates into CASSGTSGTQYF. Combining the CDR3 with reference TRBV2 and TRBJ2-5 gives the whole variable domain EPEVTQTPSHQVTQMGQEVILRCVPISNHLYFYWYRQILGQKVEFLVSFYNNEISEKSEIFDDQFSVERPDGSNFTLKIRSTKLEDSAMYFCASSGTSGTQYFGPGTRLLVL.

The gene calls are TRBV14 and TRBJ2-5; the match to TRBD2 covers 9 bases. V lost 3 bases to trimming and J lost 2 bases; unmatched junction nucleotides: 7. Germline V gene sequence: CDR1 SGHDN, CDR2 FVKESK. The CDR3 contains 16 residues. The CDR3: CASSQGGTSRQETQYF. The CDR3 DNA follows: TGTGCCAGCAGCCAGGGGGGGACTAGCCGACAAGAGACCCAGTACTTC.

The CDR3 DNA follows: TGTGCCAGCAGCTTATACCCCCAGGTCCCAAACACTGAAGCTTTCTTT. This codes for CASSLYPQVPNTEAFF. This chain joins TRBV7-9 and TRBJ1-1; D is undetermined. The V and J ends lost 2 bases and 2 bases respectively, with 15 bases between them. Per the germline V gene, CDR1 is SEHNR and CDR2 is FQNEAQ (reference sequence). The CDR3 loop spans 16 amino acids. Variable domain in full (rest from reference TRBV7-9 and TRBJ1-1): DTGVSQNPRHKITKRGQNVTFRCDPISEHNRLYWYRQTLGQGPEFLTYFQNEAQLEKSRLLSDRFSAERPKGSFSTLEIQRTEQGDSAMYLCASSLYPQVPNTEAFFGQGTRLTVV.

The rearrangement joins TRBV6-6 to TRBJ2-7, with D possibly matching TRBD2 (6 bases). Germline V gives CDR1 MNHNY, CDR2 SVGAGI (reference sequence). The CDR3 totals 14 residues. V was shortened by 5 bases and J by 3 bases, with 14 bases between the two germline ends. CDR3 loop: CASSSGKAGYEQYF. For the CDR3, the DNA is TGTGCCAGCAGTAGCGGAAAAGCGGGCTACGAGCAGTACTTC.

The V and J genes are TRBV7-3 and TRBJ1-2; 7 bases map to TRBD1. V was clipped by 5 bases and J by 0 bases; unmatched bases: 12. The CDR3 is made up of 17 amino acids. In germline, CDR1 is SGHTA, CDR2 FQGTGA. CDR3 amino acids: CASSHGDSRYSNYGYTF. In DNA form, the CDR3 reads TGTGCCAGCAGCCACGGGGACAGCCGTTACTCTAACTATGGCTACACCTTC.

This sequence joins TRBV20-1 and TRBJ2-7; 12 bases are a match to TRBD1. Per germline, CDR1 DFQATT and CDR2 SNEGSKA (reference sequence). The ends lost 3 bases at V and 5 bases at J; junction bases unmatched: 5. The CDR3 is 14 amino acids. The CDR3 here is CSASGTGGGHEQYF. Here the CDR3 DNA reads TGCAGTGCTAGTGGGACAGGGGGCGGCCACGAGCAGTACTTC.

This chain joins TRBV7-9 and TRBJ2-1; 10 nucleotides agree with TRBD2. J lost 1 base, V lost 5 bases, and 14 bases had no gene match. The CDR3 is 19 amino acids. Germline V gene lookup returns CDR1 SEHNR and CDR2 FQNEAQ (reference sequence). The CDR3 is CASSLRVSGRASSYNEQFF. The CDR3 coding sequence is TGTGCCAGCAGCCTCCGAGTAAGCGGGAGGGCCAGTTCCTACAATGAGCAGTTCTTC.

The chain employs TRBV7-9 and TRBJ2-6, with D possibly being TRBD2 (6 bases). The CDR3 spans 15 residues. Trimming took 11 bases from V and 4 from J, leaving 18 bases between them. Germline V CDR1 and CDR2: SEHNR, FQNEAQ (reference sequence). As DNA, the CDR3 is TGTGCCTGCCCAGAGGGCGGGGTAGGGGCCAACGTCCTGACTTTC. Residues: CACPEGGVGANVLTF.

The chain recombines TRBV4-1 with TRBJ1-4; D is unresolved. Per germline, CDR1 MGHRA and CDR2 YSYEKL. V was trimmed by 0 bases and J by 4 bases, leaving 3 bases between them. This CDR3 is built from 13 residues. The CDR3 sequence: CASSQDINEKLFF. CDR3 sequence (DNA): TGCGCCAGCAGCCAAGATATTAATGAAAAACTGTTTTTT.

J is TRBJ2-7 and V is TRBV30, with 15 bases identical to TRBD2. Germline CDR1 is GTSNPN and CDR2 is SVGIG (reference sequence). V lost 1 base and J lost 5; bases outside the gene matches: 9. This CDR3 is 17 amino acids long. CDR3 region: CAWSAKGLAGGGHEQYF. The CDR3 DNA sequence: TGTGCCTGGAGTGCCAAGGGACTAGCGGGAGGCGGGCACGAGCAGTACTTC.

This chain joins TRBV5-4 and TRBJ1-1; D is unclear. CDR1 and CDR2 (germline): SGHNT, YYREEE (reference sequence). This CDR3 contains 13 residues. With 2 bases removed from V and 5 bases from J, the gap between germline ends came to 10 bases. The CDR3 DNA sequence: TGTGCCAGCAGCTTTCTTGGAGGGACTGAAGCTTTCTTT. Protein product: CASSFLGGTEAFF.

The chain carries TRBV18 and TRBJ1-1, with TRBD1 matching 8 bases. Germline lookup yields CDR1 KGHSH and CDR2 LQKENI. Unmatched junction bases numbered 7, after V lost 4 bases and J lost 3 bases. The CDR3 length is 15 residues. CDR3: CASSQTDRADTEAFF. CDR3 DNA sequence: TGTGCCAGCTCACAAACGGACAGGGCGGACACTGAAGCTTTCTTT. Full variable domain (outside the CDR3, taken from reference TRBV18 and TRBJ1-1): NAGVMQNPRHLVRRRGQEARLRCSPMKGHSHVYWYRQLPEEGLKFMVYLQKENIIDESGMPKERFSAEFPKEGPSILRIQQVVRGDSAAYFCASSQTDRADTEAFFGQGTRLTVV.

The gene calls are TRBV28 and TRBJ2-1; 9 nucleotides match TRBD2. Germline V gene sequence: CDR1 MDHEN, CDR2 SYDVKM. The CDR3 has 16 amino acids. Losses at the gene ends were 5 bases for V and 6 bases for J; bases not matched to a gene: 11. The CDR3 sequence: CASSTSGSPPGNEQFF. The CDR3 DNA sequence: TGTGCCAGCAGTACTAGCGGGTCCCCGCCCGGCAATGAGCAGTTCTTC. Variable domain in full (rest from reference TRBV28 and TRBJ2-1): DVKVTQSSRYLVKRTGEKVFLECVQDMDHENMFWYRQDPGLGLRLIYFSYDVKMKEKGDIPEGYSVSREKKERFSLILESASTNQTSMYLCASSTSGSPPGNEQFFGPGTRLTVL.

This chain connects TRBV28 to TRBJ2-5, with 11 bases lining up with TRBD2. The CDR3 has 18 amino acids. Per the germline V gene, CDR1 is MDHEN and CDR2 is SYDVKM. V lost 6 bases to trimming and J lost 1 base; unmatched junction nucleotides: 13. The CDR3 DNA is TGTGCCAGCAGCTCCGGGACAGGGACTAGCGGTGTCCAAGAGACCCAGTACTTC. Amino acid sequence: CASSSGTGTSGVQETQYF.

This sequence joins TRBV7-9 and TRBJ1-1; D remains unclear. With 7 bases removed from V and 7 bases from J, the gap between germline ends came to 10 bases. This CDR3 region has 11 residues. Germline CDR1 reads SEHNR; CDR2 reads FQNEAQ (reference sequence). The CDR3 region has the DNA TGTGCCAGCATCCGTAGCGATGAAGCTTTCTTT. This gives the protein CASIRSDEAFF.

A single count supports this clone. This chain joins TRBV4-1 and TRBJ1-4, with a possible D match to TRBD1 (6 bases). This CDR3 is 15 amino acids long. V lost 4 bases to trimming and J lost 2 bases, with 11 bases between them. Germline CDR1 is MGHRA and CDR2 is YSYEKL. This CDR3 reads CASSRQTGTNEKLFF. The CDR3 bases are TGCGCCAGCAGCCGGCAAACAGGGACTAATGAAAAACTGTTTTTT.

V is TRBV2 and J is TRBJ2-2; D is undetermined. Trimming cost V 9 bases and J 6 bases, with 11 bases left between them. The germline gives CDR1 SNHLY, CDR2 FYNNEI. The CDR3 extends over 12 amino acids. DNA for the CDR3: TGTGCCAGTCTCGAGTTACCCGGGGAGCTGTTTTTT. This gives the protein CASLELPGELFF.

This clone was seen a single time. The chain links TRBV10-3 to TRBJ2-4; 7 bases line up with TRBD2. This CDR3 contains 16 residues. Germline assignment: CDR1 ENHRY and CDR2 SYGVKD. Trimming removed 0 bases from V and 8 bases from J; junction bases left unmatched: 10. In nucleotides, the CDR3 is TGTGCCATCAGTGAGTCGGGAGGGCCAGCGGGATACATTCAGTACTTC. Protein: CAISESGGPAGYIQYF.

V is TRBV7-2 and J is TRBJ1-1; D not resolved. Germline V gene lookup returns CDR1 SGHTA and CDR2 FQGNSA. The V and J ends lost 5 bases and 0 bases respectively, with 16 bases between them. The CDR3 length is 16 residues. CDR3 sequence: CASSPHAIALNTEAFF. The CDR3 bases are TGTGCCAGCAGCCCTCATGCAATCGCGCTGAACACTGAAGCTTTCTTT.

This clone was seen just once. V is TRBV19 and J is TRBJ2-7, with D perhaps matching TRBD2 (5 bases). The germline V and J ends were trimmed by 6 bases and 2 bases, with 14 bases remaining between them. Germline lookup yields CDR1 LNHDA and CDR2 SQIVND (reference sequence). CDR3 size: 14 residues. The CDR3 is CASRDSDGPYEQYF. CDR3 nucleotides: TGTGCCAGTAGGGACTCGGATGGACCCTACGAGCAGTACTTC.

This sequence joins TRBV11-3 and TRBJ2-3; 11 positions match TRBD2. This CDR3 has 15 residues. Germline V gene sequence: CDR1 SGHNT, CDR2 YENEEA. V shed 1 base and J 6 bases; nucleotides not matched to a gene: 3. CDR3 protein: CASSLAASGGDTQYF. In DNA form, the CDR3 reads TGTGCCAGCAGCTTAGCGGCTAGCGGGGGGGATACGCAGTATTTT.

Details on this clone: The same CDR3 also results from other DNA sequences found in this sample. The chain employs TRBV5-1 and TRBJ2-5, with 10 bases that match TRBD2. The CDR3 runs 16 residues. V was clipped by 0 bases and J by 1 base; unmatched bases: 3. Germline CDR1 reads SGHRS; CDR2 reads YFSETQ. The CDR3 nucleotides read TGCGCCAGCAGCTTGGTAGCGGGAGGCCCCCAAGAGACCCAGTACTTC. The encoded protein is CASSLVAGGPQETQYF.

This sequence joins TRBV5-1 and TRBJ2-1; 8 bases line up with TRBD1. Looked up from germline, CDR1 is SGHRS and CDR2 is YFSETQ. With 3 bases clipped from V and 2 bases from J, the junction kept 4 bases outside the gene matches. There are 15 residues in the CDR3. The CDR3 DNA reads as TGCGCCAGCAGCTCTCAGGGGGCGACCTACAATGAGCAGTTCTTC. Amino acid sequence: CASSSQGATYNEQFF.

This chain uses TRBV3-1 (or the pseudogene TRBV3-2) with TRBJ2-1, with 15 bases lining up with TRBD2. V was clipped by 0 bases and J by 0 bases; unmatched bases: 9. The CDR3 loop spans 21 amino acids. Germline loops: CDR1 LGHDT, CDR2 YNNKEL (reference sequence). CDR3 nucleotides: TGTGCCAGCAGCCAAGATCGGACTAGCGGGAGGGCCCTCGGCTCCTACAATGAGCAGTTCTTC. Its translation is CASSQDRTSGRALGSYNEQFF.

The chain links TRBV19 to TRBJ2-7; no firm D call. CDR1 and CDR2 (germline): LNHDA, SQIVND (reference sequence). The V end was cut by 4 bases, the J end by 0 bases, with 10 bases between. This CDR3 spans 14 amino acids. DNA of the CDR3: TGTGCCAGTAGTACTGGCAGATACTCCTACGAGCAGTACTTC. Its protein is CASSTGRYSYEQYF.